These 18 T cell receptor beta chains came from one sample sequenced in a study of shared clonotypes between healthy human individuals. Produced via immunoSEQ multiplex PCR; TCRdb's table is partial and in-frame only. The sample yields roughly 1 million clones, 75% to 80% seen once. What was sequenced was memory CD4+ T cells from PBMCs. Stated subset: CD45RA-negative fraction. The receptors come from a man aged 18 to 35 in good health. Some clones in this sample may be carry-over from other donors' samples.

V usage is TRBV28 and J usage is TRBJ2-1; 11 bases agree with TRBD2. The CDR3 length is 15 residues. V gave up 5 bases and J gave up 10 bases; unmatched junction bases: 10. CDR1 MDHEN and CDR2 SYDVKM come from the germline V gene. CDR3 in amino acids: CASSPGLAGMGEQFF. The CDR3 coding sequence is TGTGCCAGCAGTCCCGGACTAGCGGGTATGGGGGAGCAGTTCTTC.

This clone was found once. V is TRBV2 and J is TRBJ2-7, with D possibly being TRBD2 (5 bases). From germline, CDR1 is SNHLY and CDR2 FYNNEI. V was shortened by 2 bases and J by 6 bases, with 14 bases between the two germline ends. The CDR3 covers 14 residues. In DNA, the CDR3 is TGTGCCAGCAGTGAACTGGTGCCGCGGGTCGAGCAGTACTTC. It is translated as CASSELVPRVEQYF.

This clone was recorded once. The chain couples TRBV4-1 to TRBJ2-7; weak D call: TRBD2 (7 bases). The CDR3 has 14 residues. The ends were cut back, 2 bases at V and 12 bases at J, with 20 bases in the middle. CDR1 and CDR2 from the germline V gene are MGHRA and YSYEKL. CDR3 sequence (DNA): TGCGCCAGCAGCCAACCTGGGAGGGGGAGCAACGTGTACTTC. Its translation is CASSQPGRGSNVYF.

The chain carries TRBV7-6 and TRBJ1-4; no clear D. The CDR3 is 13 residues long. CDR1 and CDR2 (germline): SGHVS, FNYEAQ. With 1 base removed from V and 6 bases from J, the gap between germline ends came to 6 bases. The chain's CDR3 is CASSLGVYEKLFF. The CDR3 DNA reads TGTGCCAGCAGCTTAGGGGTTTATGAAAAACTGTTTTTT.

About this clone: An end of the junction differs from the germline gene, which may be a read error. V and J are TRBV5-1 and TRBJ1-2; 8 bases are shared with TRBD1. Germline loops: CDR1 SGHRS, CDR2 YFSETQ. The CDR3 consists of 12 residues. CDR3 DNA sequence: TGCGCCAGCACCTTGGACAGGGCAAACTACACCTTC. Translated: CASTLDRANYTF.

The CDR3 spells CASSLPGLVQYF. The CDR3 coding sequence is TGTGCCAGCAGTTTACCGGGACTAGTTCAGTACTTC. The rearrangement joins TRBV28 to TRBJ2-4; 8 bases are a match to TRBD2. The CDR3 has 12 amino acids. Germline V gives CDR1 MDHEN, CDR2 SYDVKM. Trimming cost V 2 bases and J 11 bases; bases outside gene matches: 2. The whole variable domain, remainder taken from reference TRBV28 and TRBJ2-4, is DVKVTQSSRYLVKRTGEKVFLECVQDMDHENMFWYRQDPGLGLRLIYFSYDVKMKEKGDIPEGYSVSREKKERFSLILESASTNQTSMYLCASSLPGLVQYFGAGTRLSVL.

This clone occurred a few times. This rearrangement joins TRBV4-2 to TRBJ1-2, with D perhaps TRBD1 (6 bases). The V gene's germline CDR1 is LGHNA and CDR2 YNFKEQ. The CDR3 consists of 15 residues. V was trimmed by 0 bases and J by 5 bases, leaving 13 bases between them. The CDR3 DNA follows: TGTGCCAGCAGCCAAGATCGGGGGCCAGCTTATGGCTACACCTTC. Its protein is CASSQDRGPAYGYTF.

The CDR3 sequence is CASITGGAVSYNEQFF. The CDR3 DNA sequence: TGTGCCAGCATTACCGGAGGGGCAGTATCCTACAATGAGCAGTTCTTC. J is TRBJ2-1 and V is TRBV28, with D possibly being TRBD2 (6 bases). There are 16 residues in the CDR3. Trimming left V 7 bases short and J 1 base short, with 17 bases between. Germline-derived CDR1 and CDR2 are MDHEN and SYDVKM.

V gene TRBV5-1 combines with J gene TRBJ2-1, with 8 bases identical to TRBD2. This CDR3 is 16 amino acids long. Germline V gives CDR1 SGHRS, CDR2 YFSETQ. Trimming at V came to 4 bases and at J to 0 bases, leaving 6 bases not matched to a gene. CDR3 sequence: CASSRAGTSSYNEQFF. The CDR3 bases are TGCGCCAGCAGCAGGGCCGGGACTAGCTCCTACAATGAGCAGTTCTTC.

V usage is TRBV7-3 and J usage is TRBJ2-5, with 11 bases aligning to TRBD2. This CDR3 spans 20 amino acids. V trimming: 0 bases; J trimming: 4 bases; junction bases outside the gene matches: 16. Germline CDR1 reads SGHTA; CDR2 reads FQGTGA. The CDR3: CASSLTPPSGRSNSRETQYF. CDR3 DNA sequence: TGTGCCAGCAGCTTAACCCCCCCTAGCGGGAGGTCCAACAGCCGAGAGACCCAGTACTTC.

The V gene is TRBV4-2, the J gene TRBJ2-1; 8 bases line up with TRBD2. CDR3 size: 15 residues. V lost 4 bases to trimming and J lost 5 bases; unmatched junction nucleotides: 7. Germline V gene sequence: CDR1 LGHNA, CDR2 YNFKEQ. CDR3: CASSLGLAGHNEQFF. CDR3 nucleotide sequence: TGTGCCAGCAGCCTGGGTCTAGCGGGCCACAATGAGCAGTTCTTC.

For this clone: Distinct nucleotide sequences in the sample also encode this CDR3. J is TRBJ2-7 and V is TRBV7-2; weak D call: TRBD2 (5 bases). From germline, CDR1 is SGHTA and CDR2 FQGNSA. Trimming took off 0 bases at V and 3 bases at J, with 6 bases between the two ends. CDR3 length equals 13 residues. The chain's CDR3 is CASSLARDYEQYF. For the CDR3, the DNA is TGTGCCAGCAGCTTAGCGAGGGACTACGAGCAGTACTTC.

This clone was observed once. The rearrangement joins TRBV4-2 to TRBJ2-1; 10 nucleotides agree with TRBD2. CDR1 is LGHNA and CDR2 is YNFKEQ in the germline V gene. Losses at the gene ends were 1 base for V and 8 bases for J; bases not matched to a gene: 8. This CDR3 is built from 16 residues. The DNA for the CDR3 is TGTGCCAGCAGCCAAGTGGGTAGCGGGAGGCGGGATGAGCAGTTCTTC. This encodes CASSQVGSGRRDEQFF.

The chain is built from TRBV2 and TRBJ1-5; 10 bases line up with TRBD1. Germline CDR1 SNHLY, CDR2 FYNNEI. This CDR3 contains 14 residues. The junction had 4 bases not matched to a gene; V was cut back by 4 bases and J by 7 bases. The CDR3 loop is CASSGQGAQQPQHF. The DNA for the CDR3 is TGTGCCAGCAGTGGACAGGGGGCTCAGCAGCCCCAGCATTTT. Filled out from reference TRBV2 and TRBJ1-5, the complete variable domain reads EPEVTQTPSHQVTQMGQEVILRCVPISNHLYFYWYRQILGQKVEFLVSFYNNEISEKSEIFDDQFSVERPDGSNFTLKIRSTKLEDSAMYFCASSGQGAQQPQHFGDGTRLSIL.

In the case of this clone: With a much larger clone just one base away, this may be a read error. The V call is TRBV11-2, the J call TRBJ2-5, with no clear D. The CDR3 has 16 residues. Germline loops: CDR1 SGHAT, CDR2 FQNNGV. The chain's CDR3 is CAGSPIPRGYQETQYF. The CDR3 DNA reads as TGTGCCGGCAGCCCCATCCCCCGTGGCTACCAAGAGACCCAGTACTTC.

This chain uses TRBV4-1 with TRBJ2-5, with 7 bases aligning to TRBD2. This CDR3 comprises 13 residues. Germline values: CDR1 MGHRA, CDR2 YSYEKL. The J segment lost 2 bases and the V segment lost 5 bases, leaving 2 bases of the junction unmatched. CDR3 nucleotide sequence: TGCGCCAGCAGCGGACTAGTGCAAGAGACCCAGTACTTC. It is translated as CASSGLVQETQYF.

The V and J genes are TRBV15 and TRBJ2-7, with D uncertain. CDR1 LNHNV and CDR2 YYDKDF come from the germline V gene (reference sequence). There are 15 residues in the CDR3. For the CDR3, the DNA is TGTGCTACAGCAGACGGTTTTCTTGCCTCCTACGAGCAGTACTTC. This encodes CATADGFLASYEQYF.

J is TRBJ1-5 and V is TRBV9, with TRBD1 matching 10 bases. Per germline, CDR1 SGDLS and CDR2 YYNGEE. The CDR3 covers 15 residues. V trimming: 2 bases; J trimming: 5 bases; junction bases outside the gene matches: 4. The CDR3 reads CASSVGQGVDQPQHF. The CDR3 DNA reads TGTGCCAGCAGCGTCGGACAGGGGGTAGATCAGCCCCAGCATTTT. Looking up the rest from reference TRBV9 and TRBJ1-5 gives the full variable domain: DSGVTQTPKHLITATGQRVTLRCSPRSGDLSVYWYQQSLDQGLQFLIQYYNGEERAKGNILERFSAQQFPDLHSELNLSSLELGDSALYFCASSVGQGVDQPQHFGDGTRLSIL.